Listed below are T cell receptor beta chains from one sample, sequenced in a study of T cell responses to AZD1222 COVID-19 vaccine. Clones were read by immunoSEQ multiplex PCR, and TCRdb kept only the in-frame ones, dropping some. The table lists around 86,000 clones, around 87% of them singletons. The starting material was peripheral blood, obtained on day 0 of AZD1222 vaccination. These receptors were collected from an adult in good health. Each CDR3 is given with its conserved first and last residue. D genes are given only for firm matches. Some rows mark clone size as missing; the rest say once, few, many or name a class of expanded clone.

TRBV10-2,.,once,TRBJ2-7,CASTNFFTRSYEQYF,TGCGCCAGCACTAACTTCTTTACCAGATCCTACGAGCAGTACTTC
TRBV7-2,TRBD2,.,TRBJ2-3,CASSLGSGVRTDTQYF,TGTGCCAGCAGCTTAGGTAGCGGGGTCAGGACAGATACGCAGTATTTT
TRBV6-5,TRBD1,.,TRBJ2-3,CAIQRTGASTDTQYF,TGTGCCATTCAACGCACAGGGGCTAGCACAGATACGCAGTATTTT
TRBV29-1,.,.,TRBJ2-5,CSVGVSLGETQYF,TGCAGCGTTGGAGTCAGCCTGGGGGAGACCCAGTACTTC
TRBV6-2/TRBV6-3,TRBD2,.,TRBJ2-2,CASSAPPAGKAGELFF,TGTGCCAGCAGTGCCCCCCCAGCGGGGAAGGCCGGGGAGCTGTTTTTT
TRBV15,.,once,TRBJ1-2,CATSRGGLVGYTF,TGTGCCACCAGCAGAGGAGGTCTTGTTGGCTACACCTTC
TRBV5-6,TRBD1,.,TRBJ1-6,CASSWETGFGSPLHF,TGTGCCAGCAGCTGGGAGACAGGGTTCGGGTCACCCCTCCACTTT
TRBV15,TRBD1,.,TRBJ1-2,CATSRDQTRTGANYGYTF,TGTGCCACCAGCAGAGATCAGACACGGACAGGAGCTAACTATGGCTACACCTTC
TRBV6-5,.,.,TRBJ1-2,CASTDGADYGYTF,TGTGCCAGCACCGACGGGGCGGACTATGGCTACACCTTC
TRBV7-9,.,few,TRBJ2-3,CASSTGGTDTQYF,TGTGCCAGCAGTACGGGGGGCACAGATACGCAGTATTTT
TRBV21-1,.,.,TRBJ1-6,CASSTRRVGTSPLHF,TGTGCCAGCAGCACTCGACGGGTGGGAACTTCACCCCTCCACTTT
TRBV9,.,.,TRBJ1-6,CASSVGGSDHNSPLHF,TGTGCCAGCAGCGTAGGGGGGTCCGACCATAATTCACCCCTCCACTTT
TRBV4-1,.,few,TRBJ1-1,CASSQDWEGTEAFF,TGCGCCAGCAGCCAAGATTGGGAGGGTACTGAAGCTTTCTTT
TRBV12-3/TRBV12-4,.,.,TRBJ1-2,CASSSLSYGYTF,TGTGCCAGCAGTTCGCTTTCCTATGGCTACACCTTC
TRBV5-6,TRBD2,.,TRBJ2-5,CASSLRGGGALETQYF,TGTGCCAGCAGCTTGAGAGGCGGGGGGGCCTTGGAGACCCAGTACTTC
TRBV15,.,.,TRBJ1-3,CATSLRGSSGNTIYF,TGTGCCACCAGCTTGCGGGGGTCCTCTGGAAACACCATATATTTT
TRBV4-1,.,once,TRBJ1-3,CASSQVGTGNTIYF,TGCGCCAGCAGCCAAGTCGGTACTGGAAACACCATATATTTT
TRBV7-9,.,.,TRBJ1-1,CASSLAQGTNTEAFF,TGTGCCAGCAGCTTAGCGCAGGGTACGAACACTGAAGCTTTCTTT
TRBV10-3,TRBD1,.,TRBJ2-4,CAISEFIGQGSVGAKNIQYF,TGTGCCATCAGTGAGTTTATAGGACAGGGGTCGGTAGGAGCCAAAAACATTCAGTACTTC
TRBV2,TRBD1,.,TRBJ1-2,CASSDLRTGGPNGYTF,TGTGCCAGCAGCGACCTCAGGACAGGGGGCCCTAATGGCTACACCTTC
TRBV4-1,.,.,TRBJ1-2,CASSQDPRGYGYTF,TGCGCCAGCAGCCAAGATCCGCGAGGCTATGGCTACACCTTC
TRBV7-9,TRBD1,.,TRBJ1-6,CASSGRQGANSPLHF,TGTGCCAGCAGCGGACGACAGGGGGCAAATTCACCCCTCCACTTT
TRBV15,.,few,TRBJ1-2,CATSRGEFGYTF,TGTGCCACCAGCAGGGGGGAGTTTGGCTACACCTTC
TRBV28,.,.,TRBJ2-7,CASSSSTGMYEQYF,TGTGCCAGCAGTTCAAGCACGGGTATGTACGAGCAGTACTTC
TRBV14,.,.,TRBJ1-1,CASSQLLGSEAFF,TGTGCCAGCAGCCAACTATTGGGGTCTGAAGCTTTCTTT
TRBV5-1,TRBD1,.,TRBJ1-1,CASSPGGVEAFF,TGCGCCAGCAGCCCAGGGGGGGTAGAAGCTTTCTTT
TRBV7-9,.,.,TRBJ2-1,CASSLAQLYNEQFF,TGTGCCAGCAGCTTAGCACAACTCTACAATGAGCAGTTCTTC
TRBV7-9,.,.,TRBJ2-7,CASSQSSEQYF,TGTGCCAGCAGCCAAAGCTCGGAGCAGTACTTC
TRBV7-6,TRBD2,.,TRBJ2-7,CASSSGRGGGRDEQYF,TGTGCCAGCAGCTCAGGTCGTGGCGGGGGGCGGGACGAGCAGTACTTC
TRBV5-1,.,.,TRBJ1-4,CASSLKSVGQGSTNEKLFF,TGCGCCAGCAGCTTGAAATCGGTTGGTCAGGGGTCTACTAATGAAAAACTGTTTTTT
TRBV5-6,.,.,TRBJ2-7,CASWGNYEQYF,TGTGCCAGCTGGGGGAACTACGAGCAGTACTTC
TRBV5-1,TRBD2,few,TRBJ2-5,CASSLMGSSGGAETQYF,TGCGCCAGCAGCTTGATGGGATCTAGCGGGGGGGCCGAGACCCAGTACTTC
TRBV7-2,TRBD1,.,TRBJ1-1,CASSLARTGTEAFF,TGTGCCAGCAGCTTAGCTCGGACAGGCACTGAAGCTTTCTTT
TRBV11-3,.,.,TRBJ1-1,CASSPNMNTEAFF,TGTGCCAGCAGCCCAAACATGAACACTGAAGCTTTCTTT
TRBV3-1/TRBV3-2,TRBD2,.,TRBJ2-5,CASIPGLAGGTQYF,TGTGCCAGCATACCAGGACTAGCCGGGGGGACCCAGTACTTC
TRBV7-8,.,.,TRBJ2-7,CASSSVGPYEQYF,TGTGCCAGCAGCTCAGTGGGTCCCTACGAGCAGTACTTC
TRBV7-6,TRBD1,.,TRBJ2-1,CASSLGQARYNNEQFF,TGTGCCAGCAGCTTGGGACAGGCTAGGTACAACAATGAGCAGTTCTTC
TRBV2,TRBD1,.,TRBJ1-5,CASSEGQIRQPQHF,TGTGCCAGCAGTGAGGGACAGATAAGGCAGCCCCAGCATTTT
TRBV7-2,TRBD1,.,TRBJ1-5,CASSDRDRGGNQPQHF,TGTGCCAGCAGCGACCGGGACAGGGGCGGAAATCAGCCCCAGCATTTT
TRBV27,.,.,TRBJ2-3,CASRPQGGYADTQYF,TGTGCCAGCAGACCACAGGGTGGATATGCAGATACGCAGTATTTT
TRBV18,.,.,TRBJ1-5,CASSPARDQPQHF,TGTGCCAGCTCACCGGCAAGAGATCAGCCCCAGCATTTT
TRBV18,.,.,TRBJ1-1,CASSAGQIMNTEAFF,TGTGCCAGCTCAGCGGGACAAATTATGAACACTGAAGCTTTCTTT
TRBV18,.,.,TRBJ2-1,CASSPQENEQFF,TGTGCCAGCTCACCACAGGAGAATGAGCAGTTCTTC
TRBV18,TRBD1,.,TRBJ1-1,CASSGTGMNTEAFF,TGTGCCAGCTCAGGGACAGGGATGAACACTGAAGCTTTCTTT
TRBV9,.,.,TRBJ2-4,CASSRDTALKNIQYF,TGTGCCAGCAGCCGGGATACAGCACTCAAAAACATTCAGTACTTC
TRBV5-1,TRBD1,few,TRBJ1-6,CASSSGQGETPLHF,TGCGCCAGCAGCTCCGGACAGGGTGAGACACCCCTCCACTTT
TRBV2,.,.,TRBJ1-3,CASNLPKQGSFGNTIYF,TGTGCCAGCAACCTGCCCAAACAGGGATCTTTTGGAAACACCATATATTTT
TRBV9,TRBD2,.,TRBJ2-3,CASSVAGGAADTQYF,TGTGCCAGCAGCGTAGCCGGGGGGGCAGCAGATACGCAGTATTTT
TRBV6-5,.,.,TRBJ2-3,CASSLGVEDTQYF,TGTGCCAGCAGTCTAGGAGTGGAAGATACGCAGTATTTT
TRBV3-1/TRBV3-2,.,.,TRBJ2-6,CASSQDRQGVIHSGANVLTF,TGTGCCAGCAGCCAAGATAGACAAGGAGTAATTCATTCTGGGGCCAACGTCCTGACTTTC
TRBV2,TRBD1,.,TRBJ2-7,CASRADRGHIPF,TGTGCCAGCAGAGCGGACAGGGGGCATATCCCATTC
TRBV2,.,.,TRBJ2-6,CASMPTRGSGANVLTF,TGTGCCAGCATGCCAACGAGAGGGTCTGGGGCCAACGTCCTGACTTTC
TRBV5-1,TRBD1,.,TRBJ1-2,CASRETTGTYGYTF,TGCGCCAGCAGGGAAACGACAGGGACCTATGGCTACACCTTC
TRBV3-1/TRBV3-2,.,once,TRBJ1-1,CASSPSSGGHTEAFF,TGTGCCAGCAGCCCATCCTCCGGGGGTCACACTGAAGCTTTCTTT
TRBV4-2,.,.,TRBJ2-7,CASSQPRTEPYEQYF,TGTGCCAGCAGCCAACCGCGGACAGAACCCTACGAGCAGTACTTC
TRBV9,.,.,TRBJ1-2,CASSVDGAAANYGYTF,TGTGCCAGCAGCGTAGATGGGGCCGCTGCTAACTATGGCTACACCTTC
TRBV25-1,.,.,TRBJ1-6,CASRTGEGQSFLNSPLHF,TGTGCCAGCAGGACCGGCGAGGGCCAAAGTTTCTTGAATTCACCCCTCCACTTT
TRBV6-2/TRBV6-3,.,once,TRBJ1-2,CASSFSSGNYGYTF,TGTGCCAGCAGTTTTTCGTCTGGCAACTATGGCTACACCTTC
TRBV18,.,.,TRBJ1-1,CASSQSRDTEAFF,TGTGCCAGCTCACAGTCCCGGGACACTGAAGCTTTCTTT
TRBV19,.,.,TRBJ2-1,CASRVGGYNEQFF,TGTGCCAGTAGAGTGGGCGGCTACAATGAGCAGTTCTTC